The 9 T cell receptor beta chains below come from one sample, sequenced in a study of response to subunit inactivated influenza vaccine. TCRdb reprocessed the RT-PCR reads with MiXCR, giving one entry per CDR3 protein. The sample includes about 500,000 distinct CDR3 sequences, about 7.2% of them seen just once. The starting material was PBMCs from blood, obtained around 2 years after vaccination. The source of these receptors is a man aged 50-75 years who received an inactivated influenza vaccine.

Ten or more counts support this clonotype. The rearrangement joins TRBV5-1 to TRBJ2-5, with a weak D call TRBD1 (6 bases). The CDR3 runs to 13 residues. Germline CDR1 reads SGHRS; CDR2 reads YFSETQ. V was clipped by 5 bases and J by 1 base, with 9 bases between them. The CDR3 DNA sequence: TGCGCCAGCAGACAGGGCCTCCAAGAGACCCAGTACTTC. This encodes CASRQGLQETQYF.

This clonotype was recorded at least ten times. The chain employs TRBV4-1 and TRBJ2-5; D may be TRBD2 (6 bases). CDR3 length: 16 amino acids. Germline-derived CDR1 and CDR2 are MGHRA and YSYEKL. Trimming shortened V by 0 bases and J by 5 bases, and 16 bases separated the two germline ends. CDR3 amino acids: CASSQDRTFGGETQYF. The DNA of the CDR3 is TGCGCCAGCAGCCAAGATAGGACTTTCGGAGGGGAGACCCAGTACTTC.

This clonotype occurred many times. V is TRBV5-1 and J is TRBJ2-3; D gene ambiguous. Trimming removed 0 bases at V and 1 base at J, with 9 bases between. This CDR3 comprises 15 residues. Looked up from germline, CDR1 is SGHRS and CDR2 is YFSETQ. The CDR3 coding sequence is TGCGCCAGCAGCTTGGGAGATTGGGGCACAGATACGCAGTATTTT. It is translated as CASSLGDWGTDTQYF. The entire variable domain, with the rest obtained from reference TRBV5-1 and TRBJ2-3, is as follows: KAGVTQTPRYLIKTRGQQVTLSCSPISGHRSVSWYQQTPGQGLQFLFEYFSETQRNKGNFPGRFSGRQFSNSRSEMNVSTLELGDSALYLCASSLGDWGTDTQYFGPGTRLTVL.

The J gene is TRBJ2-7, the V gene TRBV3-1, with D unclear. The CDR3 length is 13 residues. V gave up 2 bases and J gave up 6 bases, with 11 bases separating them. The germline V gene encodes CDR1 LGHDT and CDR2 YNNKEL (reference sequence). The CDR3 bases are TGTGCCAGCAGCCAAATATCCACCTCCGAGCAGTACTTC. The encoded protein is CASSQISTSEQYF.

Written as DNA, the CDR3 is TGCAGTGCCTATGCCGGGATCAGCACTGAAGCTTTCTTT. Amino acid sequence: CSAYAGISTEAFF. V gene TRBV20-1 combines with J gene TRBJ1-1; D gene uncertain. Germline V gene sequence: CDR1 DFQATT, CDR2 SNEGSKA (reference sequence). V lost 6 bases and J 4 bases, leaving 15 bases between the germline ends. This CDR3 is 13 amino acids long.

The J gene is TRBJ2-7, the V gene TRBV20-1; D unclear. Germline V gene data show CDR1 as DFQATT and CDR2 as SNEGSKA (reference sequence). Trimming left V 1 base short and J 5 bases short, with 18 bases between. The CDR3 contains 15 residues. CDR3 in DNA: TGCAGTGCTAGAGCCCTTAGAGGTAAAGGCGACGAGCAGTACTTC. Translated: CSARALRGKGDEQYF.

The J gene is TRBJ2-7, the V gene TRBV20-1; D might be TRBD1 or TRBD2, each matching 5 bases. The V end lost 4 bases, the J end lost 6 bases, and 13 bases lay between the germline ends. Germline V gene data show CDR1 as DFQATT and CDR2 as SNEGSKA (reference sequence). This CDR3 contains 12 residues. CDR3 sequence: CSAIRGAAEQYF. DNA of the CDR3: TGCAGTGCTATTAGGGGAGCTGCCGAGCAGTACTTC.

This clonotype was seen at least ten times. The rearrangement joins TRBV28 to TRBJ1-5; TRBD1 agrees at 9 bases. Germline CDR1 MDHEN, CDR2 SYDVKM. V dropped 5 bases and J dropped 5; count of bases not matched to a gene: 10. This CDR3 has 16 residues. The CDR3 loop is CASSPRGTGYHQPQHF. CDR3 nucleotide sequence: TGTGCCAGCAGTCCCCGTGGGACAGGGTACCATCAGCCCCAGCATTTT. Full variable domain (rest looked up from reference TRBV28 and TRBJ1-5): DVKVTQSSRYLVKRTGEKVFLECVQDMDHENMFWYRQDPGLGLRLIYFSYDVKMKEKGDIPEGYSVSREKKERFSLILESASTNQTSMYLCASSPRGTGYHQPQHFGDGTRLSIL.

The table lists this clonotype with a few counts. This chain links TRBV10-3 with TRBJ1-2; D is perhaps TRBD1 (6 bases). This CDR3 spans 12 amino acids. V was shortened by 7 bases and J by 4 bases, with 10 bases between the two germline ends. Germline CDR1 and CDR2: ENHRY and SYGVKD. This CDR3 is CAIMGRGYGYTF. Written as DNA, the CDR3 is TGTGCCATCATGGGCAGGGGCTATGGCTACACCTTC.